The sequence of this T cell receptor beta chain was determined in a study of blood T cell repertoires in COVID-19. The CDR3 spans 16 residues. V was clipped by 7 bases and J by 5 bases; unmatched bases: 11. Germline V gives CDR1 SNHLY, CDR2 FYNNEI. The assay was immunoSEQ multiplex PCR, and TCRdb's table has in-frame clones only and misses some. The sample includes about 200,000 clones, roughly 89% of them seen just once. The sequencing input was peripheral blood. The chain links TRBV2 to TRBJ2-3, with 11 bases that match TRBD2. This clonotype originated in a man aged 45-65 years with acute or convalescent COVID-19. Written as DNA, the CDR3 is TGTGCCAGCAATCCGGGGCTAGCGGGGGGAATAGATACGCAGTATTTT. This encodes CASNPGLAGGIDTQYF.